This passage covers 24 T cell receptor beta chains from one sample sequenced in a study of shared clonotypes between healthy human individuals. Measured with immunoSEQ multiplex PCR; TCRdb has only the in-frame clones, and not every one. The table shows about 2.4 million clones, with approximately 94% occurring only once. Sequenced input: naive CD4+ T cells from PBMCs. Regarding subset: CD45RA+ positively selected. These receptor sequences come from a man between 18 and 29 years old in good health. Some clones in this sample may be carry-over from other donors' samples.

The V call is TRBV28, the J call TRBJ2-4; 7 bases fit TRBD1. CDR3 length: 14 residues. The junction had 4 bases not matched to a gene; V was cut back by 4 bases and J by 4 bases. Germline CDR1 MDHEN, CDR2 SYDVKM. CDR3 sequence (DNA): TGTGCCAGCAGTTCCACAGGGGTAAAAAACATTCAGTACTTC. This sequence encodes CASSSTGVKNIQYF.

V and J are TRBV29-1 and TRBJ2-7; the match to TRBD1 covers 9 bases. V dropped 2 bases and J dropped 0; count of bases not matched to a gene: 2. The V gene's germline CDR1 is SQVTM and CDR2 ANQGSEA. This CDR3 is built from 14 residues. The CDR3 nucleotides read TGCAGCGTTGAAAAGGACAGGGGCTCCTACGAGCAGTACTTC. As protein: CSVEKDRGSYEQYF.

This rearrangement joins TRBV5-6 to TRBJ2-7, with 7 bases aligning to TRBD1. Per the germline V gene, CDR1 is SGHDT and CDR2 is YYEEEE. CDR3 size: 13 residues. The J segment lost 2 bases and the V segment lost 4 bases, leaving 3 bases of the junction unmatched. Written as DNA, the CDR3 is TGTGCCAGCAGCGAGGGGACAGCCTACGAGCAGTACTTC. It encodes CASSEGTAYEQYF.

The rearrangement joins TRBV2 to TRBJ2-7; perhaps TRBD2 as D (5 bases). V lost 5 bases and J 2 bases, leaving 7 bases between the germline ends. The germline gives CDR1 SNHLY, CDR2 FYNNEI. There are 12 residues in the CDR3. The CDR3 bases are TGTGCCAGCAGTTTGGGAGCCTACGAGCAGTACTTC. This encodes CASSLGAYEQYF.

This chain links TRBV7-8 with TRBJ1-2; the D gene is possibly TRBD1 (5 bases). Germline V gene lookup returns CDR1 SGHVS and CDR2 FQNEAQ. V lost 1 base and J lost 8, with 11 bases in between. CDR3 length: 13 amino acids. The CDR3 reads CASSLDPGSGYTF. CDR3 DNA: TGTGCCAGCAGCTTAGATCCAGGGAGCGGCTACACCTTC.

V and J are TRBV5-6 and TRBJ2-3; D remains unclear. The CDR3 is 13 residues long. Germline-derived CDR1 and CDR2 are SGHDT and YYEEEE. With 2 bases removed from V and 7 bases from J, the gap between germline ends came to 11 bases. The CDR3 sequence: CASSFSVSNTQYF. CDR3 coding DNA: TGTGCCAGCAGCTTTTCCGTATCCAATACGCAGTATTTT.

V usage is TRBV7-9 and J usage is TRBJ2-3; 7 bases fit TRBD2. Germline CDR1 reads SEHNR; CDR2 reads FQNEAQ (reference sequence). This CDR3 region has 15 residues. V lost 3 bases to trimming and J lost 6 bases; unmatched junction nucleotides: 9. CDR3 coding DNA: TGTGCCAGCAGCTTGTTGTTGGCTAGCGGTGATACGCAGTATTTT. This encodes CASSLLLASGDTQYF.

CDR3 region: CASSLQGATGNTIYF. The CDR3 DNA is TGTGCCAGCAGTTTACAGGGGGCAACTGGAAACACCATATATTTT. This chain connects TRBV28 to TRBJ1-3; 8 nucleotides line up with TRBD1. This CDR3 has 15 residues. Germline lookup yields CDR1 MDHEN and CDR2 SYDVKM. Trimming cost V 2 bases and J 2 bases; bases outside gene matches: 2.

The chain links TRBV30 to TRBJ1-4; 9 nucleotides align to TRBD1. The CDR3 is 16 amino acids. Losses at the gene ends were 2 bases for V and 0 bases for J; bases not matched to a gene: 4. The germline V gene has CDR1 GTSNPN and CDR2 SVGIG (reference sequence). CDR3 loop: CAWSLGQGATNEKLFF. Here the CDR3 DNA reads TGTGCCTGGAGTCTGGGACAGGGTGCAACTAATGAAAAACTGTTTTTT. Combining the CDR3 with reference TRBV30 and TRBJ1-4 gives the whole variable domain SQTIHQWPATLVQPVGSPLSLECTVEGTSNPNLYWYRQAAGRGLQLLFYSVGIGQISSEVPQNLSASRPQDRQFILSSKKLLLSDSGFYLCAWSLGQGATNEKLFFGSGTQLSVL.

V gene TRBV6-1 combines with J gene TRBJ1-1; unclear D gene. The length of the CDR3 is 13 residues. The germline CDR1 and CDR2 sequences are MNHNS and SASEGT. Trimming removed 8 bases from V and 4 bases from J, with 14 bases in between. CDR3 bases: TGTGCCAGCTCGGCGGGCTATGGCACTGAAGCTTTCTTT. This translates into CASSAGYGTEAFF.

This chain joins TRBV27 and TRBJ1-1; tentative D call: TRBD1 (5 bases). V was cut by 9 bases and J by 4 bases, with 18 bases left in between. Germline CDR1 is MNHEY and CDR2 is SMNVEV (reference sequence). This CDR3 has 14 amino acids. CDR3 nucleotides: TGTGCCAGAGTACCGGTGCGGGGGTGCACTGAAGCTTTCTTT. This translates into CARVPVRGCTEAFF.

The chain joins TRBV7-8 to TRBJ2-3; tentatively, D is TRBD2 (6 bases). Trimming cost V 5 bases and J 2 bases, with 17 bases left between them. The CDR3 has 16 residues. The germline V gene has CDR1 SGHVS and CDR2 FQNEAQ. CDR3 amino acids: CASSAPGTGYTDTQYF. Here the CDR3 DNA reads TGTGCCAGCAGCGCACCCGGGACTGGATACACAGATACGCAGTATTTT.

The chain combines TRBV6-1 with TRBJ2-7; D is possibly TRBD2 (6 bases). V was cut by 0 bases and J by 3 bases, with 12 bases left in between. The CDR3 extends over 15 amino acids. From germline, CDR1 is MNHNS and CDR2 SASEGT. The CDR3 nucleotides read TGTGCCAGCAGTGAAGCGGGGACTCGGGACTACGAGCAGTACTTC. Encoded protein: CASSEAGTRDYEQYF.

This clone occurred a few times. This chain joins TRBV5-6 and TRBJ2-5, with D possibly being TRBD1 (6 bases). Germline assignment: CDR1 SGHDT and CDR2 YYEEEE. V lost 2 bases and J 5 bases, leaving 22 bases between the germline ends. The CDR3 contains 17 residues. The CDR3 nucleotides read TGTGCCAGCAGCTTAACCACGACAGGTGGATCGTGGGAGACCCAGTACTTC. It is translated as CASSLTTTGGSWETQYF.

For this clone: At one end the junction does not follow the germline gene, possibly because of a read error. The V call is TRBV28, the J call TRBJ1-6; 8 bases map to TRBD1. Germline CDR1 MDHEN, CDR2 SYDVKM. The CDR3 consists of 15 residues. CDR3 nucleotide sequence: TGTGCCAGCAGCCGGACAGGGTCTCGCGACTCACCCCTTCACTTT. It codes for CASSRTGSRDSPLHF.

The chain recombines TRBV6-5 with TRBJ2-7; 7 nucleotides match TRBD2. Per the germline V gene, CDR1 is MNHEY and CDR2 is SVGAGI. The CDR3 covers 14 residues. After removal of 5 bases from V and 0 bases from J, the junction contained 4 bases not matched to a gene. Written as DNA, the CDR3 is TGTGCCAGCAGTAGAGCGGGAAGCTCCTACGAGCAGTACTTC. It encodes CASSRAGSSYEQYF.

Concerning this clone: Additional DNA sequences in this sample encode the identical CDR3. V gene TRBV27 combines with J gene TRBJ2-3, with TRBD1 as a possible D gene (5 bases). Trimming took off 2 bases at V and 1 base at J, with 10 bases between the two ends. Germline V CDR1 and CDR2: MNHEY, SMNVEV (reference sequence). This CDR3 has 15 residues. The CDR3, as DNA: TGTGCCAGCAGTTTAATGGCCAGGGGCACAGATACGCAGTATTTT. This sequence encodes CASSLMARGTDTQYF.

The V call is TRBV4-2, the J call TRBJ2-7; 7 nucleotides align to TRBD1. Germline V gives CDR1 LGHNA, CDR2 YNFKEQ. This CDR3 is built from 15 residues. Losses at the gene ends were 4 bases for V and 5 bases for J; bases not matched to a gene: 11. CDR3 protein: CASSRGTAVNHEQYF. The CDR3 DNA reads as TGTGCCAGCAGCCGAGGGACAGCTGTTAACCACGAGCAGTACTTC.

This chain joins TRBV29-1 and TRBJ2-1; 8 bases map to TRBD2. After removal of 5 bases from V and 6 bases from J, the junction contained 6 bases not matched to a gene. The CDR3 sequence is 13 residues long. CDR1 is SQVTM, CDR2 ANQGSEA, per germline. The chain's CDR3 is CSVPGAGGNEQFF. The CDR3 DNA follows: TGCAGCGTTCCCGGGGCGGGAGGCAATGAGCAGTTCTTC.

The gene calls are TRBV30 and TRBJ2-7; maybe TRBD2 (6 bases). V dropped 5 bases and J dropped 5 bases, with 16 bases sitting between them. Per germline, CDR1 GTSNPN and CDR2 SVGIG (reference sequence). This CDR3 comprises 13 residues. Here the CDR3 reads CAWSSGLLDEQYF. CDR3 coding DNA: TGTGCCTGGTCCTCGGGACTTCTGGACGAGCAGTACTTC.

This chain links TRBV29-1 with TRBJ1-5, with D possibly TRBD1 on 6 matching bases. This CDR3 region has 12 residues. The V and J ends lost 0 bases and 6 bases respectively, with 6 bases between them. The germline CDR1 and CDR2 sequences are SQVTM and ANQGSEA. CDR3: CSVEETGQPQHF. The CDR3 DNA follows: TGCAGCGTTGAAGAGACAGGTCAGCCCCAGCATTTT.

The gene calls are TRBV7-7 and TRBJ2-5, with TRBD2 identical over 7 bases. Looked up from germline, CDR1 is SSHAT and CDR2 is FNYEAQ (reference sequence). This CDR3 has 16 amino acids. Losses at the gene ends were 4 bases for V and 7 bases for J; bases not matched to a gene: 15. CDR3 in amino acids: CASSSSLPGSGGTQYF. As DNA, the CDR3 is TGTGCCAGCAGCTCCTCATTACCGGGATCGGGAGGGACCCAGTACTTC.

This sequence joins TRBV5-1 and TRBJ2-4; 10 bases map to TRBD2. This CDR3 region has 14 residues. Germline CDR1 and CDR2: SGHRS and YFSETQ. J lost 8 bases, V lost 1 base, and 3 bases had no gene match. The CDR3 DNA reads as TGCGCCAGCAGCTTGACTAGCGGGGCGGACATTCAGTACTTC. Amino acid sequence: CASSLTSGADIQYF.

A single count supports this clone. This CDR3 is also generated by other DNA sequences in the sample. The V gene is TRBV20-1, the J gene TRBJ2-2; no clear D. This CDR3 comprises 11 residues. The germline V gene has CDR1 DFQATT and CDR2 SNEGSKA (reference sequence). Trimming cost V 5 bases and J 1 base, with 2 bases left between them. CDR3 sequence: CSAENTGELFF. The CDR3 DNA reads TGCAGTGCTGAGAACACCGGGGAGCTGTTTTTT.